These 16 T cell receptor beta chains originate from one sample sequenced in a study of cytotoxic CD8 clonotypes in ibrutinib-treated CLL. Generated by immunoSEQ multiplex PCR, the TCRdb table keeps only in-frame clones and is missing some. The sample lists 150,000 or so clones, around 76% occurring once. The starting material was PBMCs, obtained after 24 months of ibrutinib treatment. All receptors derive from a human donor with chronic lymphocytic leukemia.

V gene TRBV21-1 combines with J gene TRBJ1-4. TRBV21-1 is a documented pseudogene. The CDR3 has 16 amino acids. The CDR3 spells CATTPRTAATNEKLFF. CDR3 bases: TGTGCCACCACTCCCAGGACGGCTGCAACTAATGAAAAACTGTTTTTT.

This clone was found many times. This specimen includes other DNA sequences encoding the same CDR3. V is TRBV6-6 and J is TRBJ1-5; 7 positions match TRBD1. Germline V gene lookup returns CDR1 MNHNY and CDR2 SVGAGI (reference sequence). CDR3 size: 14 residues. The V and J ends lost 2 bases and 6 bases, in that order; junction bases with no gene match: 4. The CDR3 reads CASSYGQGGQPQHF. The CDR3 nucleotides are TGTGCCAGCAGTTACGGGCAGGGGGGTCAGCCCCAGCATTTT.

This clone was counted a single time. The gene calls are TRBV21-1 and TRBJ1-6; the table's D gene call, TRBD1, was not cross checked with the DNA. TRBV21-1 is designated a pseudogene. The CDR3 is made up of 19 amino acids. The CDR3: CASSNEQGAPSSYNSPLHF. The CDR3, as DNA: TGTGCCAGCAGCAATGAGCAGGGGGCCCCGAGCTCCTATAATTCACCCCTCCACTTT.

The chain has TRBV30 and TRBJ2-2; 10 bases are shared with TRBD1. CDR1 is GTSNPN and CDR2 is SVGIG in the germline V gene (reference sequence). The CDR3 extends over 16 amino acids. V shed 2 bases and J 4 bases; nucleotides not matched to a gene: 7. The CDR3, as DNA: TGTGCCTGGAGTCCCCCGACAGGGGGCAGCACCGGGGAGCTGTTTTTT. Translated: CAWSPPTGGSTGELFF.

This clone has a count of ten or more. The rearrangement links TRBV7-2 to TRBJ2-2; D unclear. V was clipped by 1 base and J by 6 bases, with 3 bases between them. The CDR3 covers 12 residues. CDR1 and CDR2 from the germline V gene are SGHTA and FQGNSA. CDR3 nucleotides: TGTGCCAGCAGCTTAGATGCCGGGGAGCTGTTTTTT. It codes for CASSLDAGELFF.

This chain joins TRBV4-3 and TRBJ2-6; D may be TRBD1 (6 bases). Between the trimmed V and J ends, which lost 0 bases and 4 bases, there was a span of 10 bases. The germline gives CDR1 LGHNA, CDR2 YSLEER. This CDR3 spans 16 amino acids. The CDR3, as DNA: TGCGCCAGCAGCCAAGAGACAGGTCGGGGGGCCAACGTCCTGACTTTC. This gives the protein CASSQETGRGANVLTF.

The genes are TRBV5-6 and TRBJ1-1, with D uncertain. Germline CDR1 and CDR2: SGHDT and YYEEEE. Trimming removed 2 bases at V and 8 bases at J, with 10 bases between. The CDR3 runs to 12 residues. The CDR3 DNA reads as TGTGCCAGCAGCTTTCTGGGAAGCGAAGCTTTCTTT. Translation: CASSFLGSEAFF.

This chain connects TRBV6-6 to TRBJ1-5, with D possibly TRBD1 on 5 matching bases. This CDR3 has 15 amino acids. The germline CDR1 and CDR2 sequences are MNHNY and SVGAGI (reference sequence). The V and J ends lost 2 bases and 6 bases respectively, with 14 bases between them. CDR3 region: CASSYGREGGQPQHF. DNA for the CDR3: TGTGCCAGCAGTTACGGCAGGGAGGGTGGTCAGCCCCAGCATTTT.

The rearrangement uses TRBV6-6 and TRBJ2-7; tentative D call: TRBD1 (6 bases). Germline lookup yields CDR1 MNHNY and CDR2 SVGAGI (reference sequence). CDR3 length: 15 amino acids. With 2 bases removed from V and 6 bases from J, the gap between germline ends came to 17 bases. The CDR3 nucleotides are TGTGCCAGCAGTTACGCCGACAGGCCAAAGGGCGAGCAGTACTTC. Its translation is CASSYADRPKGEQYF.

The J gene is TRBJ1-2, the V gene TRBV28, with D possibly being TRBD1 (5 bases). Deletions cut 6 bases from V and 5 bases from J, with 13 bases between. Germline values: CDR1 MDHEN, CDR2 SYDVKM. CDR3 length: 13 amino acids. CDR3 in amino acids: CASSPGTVYGYTF. The CDR3 DNA sequence: TGTGCCAGCAGCCCCGGGACGGTTTATGGCTACACCTTC.

This chain joins TRBV10-3 and TRBJ2-7; D not resolved. Per germline, CDR1 ENHRY and CDR2 SYGVKD. Trimming pared 3 bases from V and 4 bases from J, leaving 7 bases between. The length of the CDR3 is 12 residues. CDR3 sequence reads: CAISDSRYEQYF. As DNA, the CDR3 is TGTGCCATCAGTGACAGTCGATACGAGCAGTACTTC.

V gene TRBV5-1 combines with J gene TRBJ2-3, with D tentatively TRBD2 (5 bases). The germline CDR1 and CDR2 sequences are SGHRS and YFSETQ. The ends were cut back, 4 bases at V and 2 bases at J, with 14 bases in the middle. The CDR3 has 15 amino acids. The CDR3 is CASSRPEGLTDTQYF. DNA of the CDR3: TGCGCCAGCAGCCGCCCCGAGGGCCTCACAGATACGCAGTATTTT. Full variable domain (outside the CDR3, taken from reference TRBV5-1 and TRBJ2-3): KAGVTQTPRYLIKTRGQQVTLSCSPISGHRSVSWYQQTPGQGLQFLFEYFSETQRNKGNFPGRFSGRQFSNSRSEMNVSTLELGDSALYLCASSRPEGLTDTQYFGPGTRLTVL.

This clone was seen more than once but under ten times. V usage is TRBV19 and J usage is TRBJ1-2, with 8 bases matching TRBD1. With V trimmed by 7 bases and J by 4 bases, 11 bases remained unmatched. CDR1 LNHDA and CDR2 SQIVND come from the germline V gene (reference sequence). This CDR3 comprises 15 residues. DNA of the CDR3: TGTGCCAGTACCCCGGCGGCAGGGGGCAGCTATGGCTACACCTTC. Residues: CASTPAAGGSYGYTF. Filled out from reference TRBV19 and TRBJ1-2, the complete variable domain reads DGGITQSPKYLFRKEGQNVTLSCEQNLNHDAMYWYRQDPGQGLRLIYYSQIVNDFQKGDIAEGYSVSREKKESFPLTVTSAQKNPTAFYLCASTPAAGGSYGYTFGSGTRLTVV.

The sample holds one count of this clone. The rearrangement uses TRBV28 and TRBJ1-1; D is perhaps TRBD1 (5 bases). Germline CDR1 is MDHEN and CDR2 is SYDVKM. The V end lost 3 bases, the J end lost 3 bases, and 11 bases lay between the germline ends. This CDR3 comprises 14 residues. The DNA for the CDR3 is TGTGCCAGCAGTTTGGTCAGGGTGGACACTGAAGCTTTCTTT. Translating gives CASSLVRVDTEAFF.

The V call is TRBV5-1, the J call TRBJ2-7, with D unresolved. The germline gives CDR1 SGHRS, CDR2 YFSETQ. The CDR3 length is 16 residues. The V end was cut by 0 bases, the J end by 1 base, with 14 bases between. CDR3 residues: CASSLGQQIESYEQYF. The CDR3 coding sequence is TGCGCCAGCAGCTTGGGCCAGCAAATTGAATCCTACGAGCAGTACTTC.

This clone was observed a few times. The rearrangement joins TRBV19 to TRBJ1-5; no definite D call. This CDR3 spans 13 amino acids. V was trimmed by 6 bases and J by 7 bases, leaving 13 bases between them. The germline V gene has CDR1 LNHDA and CDR2 SQIVND (reference sequence). In DNA, the CDR3 is TGTGCCAGTAGGCTGGGCTCCGGGCAGCCCCAGCATTTT. Translation gives CASRLGSGQPQHF.